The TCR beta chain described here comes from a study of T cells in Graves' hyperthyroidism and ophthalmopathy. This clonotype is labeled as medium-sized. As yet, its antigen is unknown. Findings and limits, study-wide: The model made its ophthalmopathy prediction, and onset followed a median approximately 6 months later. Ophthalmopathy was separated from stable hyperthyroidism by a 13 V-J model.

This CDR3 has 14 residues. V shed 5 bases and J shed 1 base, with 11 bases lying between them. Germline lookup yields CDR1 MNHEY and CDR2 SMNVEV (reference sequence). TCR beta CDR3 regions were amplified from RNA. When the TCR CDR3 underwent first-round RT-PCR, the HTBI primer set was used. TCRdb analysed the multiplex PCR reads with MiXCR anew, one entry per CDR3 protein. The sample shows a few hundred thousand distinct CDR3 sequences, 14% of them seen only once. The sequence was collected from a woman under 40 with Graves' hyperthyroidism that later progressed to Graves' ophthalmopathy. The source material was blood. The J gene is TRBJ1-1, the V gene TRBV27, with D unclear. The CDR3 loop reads CASSNVQTNTEAFF. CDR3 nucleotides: TGTGCCAGCAGTAACGTCCAGACGAACACTGAAGCTTTCTTT.